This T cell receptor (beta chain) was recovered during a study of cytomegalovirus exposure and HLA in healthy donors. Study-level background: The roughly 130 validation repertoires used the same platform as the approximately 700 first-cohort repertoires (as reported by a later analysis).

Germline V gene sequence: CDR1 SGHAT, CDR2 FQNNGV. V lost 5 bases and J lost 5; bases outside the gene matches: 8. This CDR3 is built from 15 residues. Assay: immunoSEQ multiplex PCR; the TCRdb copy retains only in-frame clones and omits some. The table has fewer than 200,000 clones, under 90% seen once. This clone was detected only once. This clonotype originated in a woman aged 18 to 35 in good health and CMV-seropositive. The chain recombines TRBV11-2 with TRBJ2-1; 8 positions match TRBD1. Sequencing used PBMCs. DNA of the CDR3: TGTGCCAGCAGCCCCGGACAGGGAGCCCACAATGAGCAGTTCTTC. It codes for CASSPGQGAHNEQFF.